The 4 T cell receptor beta chains below come from one sample, sequenced in a study of PD-1 blockade in classical Hodgkin lymphoma. As for time point: cycle 4 day 1 (C4D1), after more than five weeks of nivolumab. Every patient had relapsed following autologous stem cell transplantation, and cohorts differed in brentuximab vedotin exposure. Clones were read by immunoSEQ multiplex PCR, and TCRdb kept only the in-frame ones, dropping some. The repertoire holds roughly 42,000 clones, around 69% seen once, with roughly 2.6% in the top ten. The sample in question was peripheral blood mononuclear cells (PBMCs), obtained before the fourth cycle of nivolumab. The receptors originated from a human donor with classical Hodgkin lymphoma.

The table lists this clone with a count of one. The genes are TRBV5-1 and TRBJ1-4, with 7 bases identical to TRBD1. V lost 5 bases and J lost 4; bases outside the gene matches: 17. The CDR3 has 18 amino acids. In germline, CDR1 is SGHRS, CDR2 YFSETQ. In DNA, the CDR3 is TGCGCCAGCAGTTTAACAGGGGTCCCGACCCAAATTAATGAAAAACTGTTTTTT. It codes for CASSLTGVPTQINEKLFF.

The chain employs TRBV7-2 and TRBJ1-1, with 11 bases aligning to TRBD1. Trimming removed 1 base from V and 4 bases from J; junction bases left unmatched: 11. Germline CDR1 is SGHTA and CDR2 is FQGNSA. CDR3 length: 18 residues. The CDR3 sequence is CASSLVARTGGNGTEAFF. The CDR3 DNA sequence: TGTGCCAGCAGCTTAGTTGCCAGGACAGGGGGCAACGGCACTGAAGCTTTCTTT.

This clone was counted only a few times. The chain couples TRBV5-6 to TRBJ1-3, with D uncertain. The CDR3 length is 16 residues. Between the trimmed V and J ends, which lost 1 base and 0 bases, there was a span of 11 bases. The V gene's germline CDR1 is SGHDT and CDR2 YYEEEE. DNA of the CDR3: TGTGCCAGCAGCTTGTTGTGGGCTATCTCTGGAAACACCATATATTTT. Translating gives CASSLLWAISGNTIYF.

The chain couples TRBV9 to TRBJ1-5, with D unclear. Looked up from germline, CDR1 is SGDLS and CDR2 is YYNGEE. This CDR3 spans 13 amino acids. Trimming pared 3 bases from V and 4 bases from J, leaving 8 bases between. The chain's CDR3 is CASSADINQPQHF. The CDR3 region has the DNA TGTGCCAGCAGCGCCGACATAAATCAGCCCCAGCATTTT.